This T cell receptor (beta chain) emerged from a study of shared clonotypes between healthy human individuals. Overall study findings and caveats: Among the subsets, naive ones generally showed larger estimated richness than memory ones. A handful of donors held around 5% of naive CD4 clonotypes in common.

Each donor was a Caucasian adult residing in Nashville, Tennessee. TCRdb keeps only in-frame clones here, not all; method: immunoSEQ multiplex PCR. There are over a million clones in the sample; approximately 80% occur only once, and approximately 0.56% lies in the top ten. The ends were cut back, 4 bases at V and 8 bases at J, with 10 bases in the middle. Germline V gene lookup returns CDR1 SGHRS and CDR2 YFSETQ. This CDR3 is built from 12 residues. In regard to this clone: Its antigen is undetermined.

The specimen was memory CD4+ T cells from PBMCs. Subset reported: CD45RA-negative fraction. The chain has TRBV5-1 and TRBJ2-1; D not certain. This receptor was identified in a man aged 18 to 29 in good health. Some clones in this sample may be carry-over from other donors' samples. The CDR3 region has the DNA TGCGCCAGCAGCCCGGAAGGGCATGAGCAGTTCTTC. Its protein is CASSPEGHEQFF.